Shown below are 23 T cell receptor beta chains from a single sample sequenced in a study of blood T cell repertoires in COVID-19. TCRdb's table, derived via immunoSEQ multiplex PCR, lists solely in-frame clones and lacks some. The repertoire holds some 150,000 clones, with 84% as singletons. Material for sequencing was peripheral blood. The receptors derive from an older woman with acute or convalescent COVID-19.

The chain is built from TRBV19 and TRBJ2-1; the D gene is possibly TRBD2 (6 bases). This CDR3 has 14 residues. Germline V gene sequence: CDR1 LNHDA, CDR2 SQIVND (reference sequence). Trimming shortened V by 3 bases and J by 4 bases, and 10 bases separated the two germline ends. The CDR3 loop reads CASSIAGWYNEQFF. As DNA, the CDR3 is TGTGCCAGTAGTATTGCGGGGTGGTACAATGAGCAGTTCTTC.

Here the CDR3 reads CASSQEEGIIYF. The DNA of the CDR3 is TGTGCCAGCAGCCAAGAAGAGGGAATCATATATTTT. The J gene is TRBJ1-3, the V gene TRBV4-2; D is undetermined. CDR1 is LGHNA, CDR2 YNFKEQ, per germline. The CDR3 length is 12 residues. The germline V and J ends were trimmed by 0 bases and 12 bases, with 9 bases remaining between them.

The rearrangement links TRBV5-4 to TRBJ2-3; D call uncertain. Trimming pared 3 bases from V and 2 bases from J, leaving 10 bases between. From germline, CDR1 is SGHNT and CDR2 YYREEE (reference sequence). The CDR3 contains 14 residues. The CDR3 region is CASSWNRFTDTQYF. In nucleotides, the CDR3 is TGTGCCAGCAGCTGGAACAGATTCACAGATACGCAGTATTTT.

This chain connects TRBV9 to TRBJ2-1; 7 bases are a match to TRBD2. Per germline, CDR1 SGDLS and CDR2 YYNGEE. The CDR3 runs 16 residues. V lost 0 bases to trimming and J lost 3 bases; unmatched junction nucleotides: 6. In DNA form, the CDR3 reads TGTGCCAGCAGCGTAGGGGCAGCGGGGTTCTACAATGAGCAGTTCTTC. Amino acid sequence: CASSVGAAGFYNEQFF.

The rearrangement joins TRBV28 to TRBJ2-3, with D perhaps TRBD2 (6 bases). Germline V gene sequence: CDR1 MDHEN, CDR2 SYDVKM. Trimming took 3 bases from V and 1 from J, leaving 17 bases between them. The CDR3 is 17 residues long. In DNA, the CDR3 is TGTGCCAGCAGTTTCCTAGGGAGTGGCGGGGGCACAGATACGCAGTATTTT. It translates to CASSFLGSGGGTDTQYF.

The J gene is TRBJ1-2, the V gene TRBV3-1 (or the pseudogene TRBV3-2), with D possibly TRBD1 on 5 matching bases. CDR3 length: 19 amino acids. Germline V gives CDR1 LGHDT, CDR2 YNNKEL (reference sequence). V was cut by 2 bases and J by 5 bases, with 27 bases left in between. CDR3 residues: CASSQRGSGAGGFYYGYTF. The CDR3 DNA sequence: TGTGCCAGCAGCCAACGAGGATCTGGAGCTGGGGGGTTTTATTATGGCTACACCTTC.

This sequence joins TRBV15 and TRBJ2-7; D is perhaps TRBD2 (5 bases). Germline-derived CDR1 and CDR2 are LNHNV and YYDKDF (reference sequence). The CDR3 covers 13 residues. Trimming stripped 3 bases from V and 4 bases from J, with 10 bases between. CDR3: CATSRGVLYEQYF. The CDR3 region has the DNA TGTGCCACCAGCAGGGGAGTACTTTACGAGCAGTACTTC.

The chain links TRBV10-2 to TRBJ2-7, with 9 nucleotides matching TRBD2. Germline V gives CDR1 WSHSY, CDR2 SAAADI. The CDR3 consists of 16 residues. Unmatched junction bases numbered 6, after V lost 0 bases and J lost 3 bases. Here the CDR3 reads CASSESRTSVHYEQYF. The DNA of the CDR3 is TGCGCCAGCAGTGAGTCGCGGACTAGCGTACACTACGAGCAGTACTTC.

The gene calls are TRBV19 and TRBJ1-6, with D perhaps matching TRBD1 (5 bases). Trimming removed 2 bases at V and 9 bases at J, with 14 bases between. Germline-derived CDR1 and CDR2 are LNHDA and SQIVND (reference sequence). The CDR3 runs to 15 residues. CDR3 coding DNA: TGTGCCAGTAGTATATCGCGGGGCTATGGTTCACCCCTCCACTTT. This encodes CASSISRGYGSPLHF.

DNA of the CDR3: TGCGCCAGCAGCTTGTGGGGGGGCGGAGAGCAGTACTTC. Translation: CASSLWGGGEQYF. This chain joins TRBV5-1 and TRBJ2-7, with D possibly being TRBD2 (7 bases). Trimming stripped 1 base from V and 7 bases from J, with 12 bases between. Germline-derived CDR1 and CDR2 are SGHRS and YFSETQ. The CDR3 has 13 amino acids.

This sequence joins TRBV9 and TRBJ2-5; TRBD1 matches at 9 bases. Trimming cost V 2 bases and J 4 bases; bases outside gene matches: 12. Per germline, CDR1 SGDLS and CDR2 YYNGEE. The CDR3 totals 17 residues. CDR3 amino acids: CASSVGVTDRGGETQYF. The DNA for the CDR3 is TGTGCCAGCAGCGTCGGAGTTACGGACAGGGGTGGAGAGACCCAGTACTTC.

The chain carries TRBV14 and TRBJ1-3, with D perhaps TRBD1 (6 bases). This CDR3 contains 15 residues. V dropped 4 bases and J dropped 4 bases, with 14 bases sitting between them. Germline values: CDR1 SGHDN, CDR2 FVKESK. The CDR3 bases are TGTGCCAGCAGCCCCTGGGGGGGACACGGAAACACCATATATTTT. It encodes CASSPWGGHGNTIYF. The variable domain in full, completed from reference TRBV14 and TRBJ1-3, reads EAGVTQFPSHSVIEKGQTVTLRCDPISGHDNLYWYRRVMGKEIKFLLHFVKESKQDESGMPNNRFLAERTGGTYSTLKVQPAELEDSGVYFCASSPWGGHGNTIYFGEGSWLTVV.

The table lists this clone with a count of one. The chain couples TRBV4-3 to TRBJ1-2; weak D call: TRBD1 (5 bases). Trimming left V 1 base short and J 7 bases short, with 13 bases between. CDR3 length: 14 residues. Germline CDR1 and CDR2: LGHNA and YSLEER. The CDR3 loop reads CASSQVIGASGYTF. As DNA, the CDR3 is TGCGCCAGCAGCCAAGTAATAGGGGCCTCTGGCTACACCTTC.

The chain employs TRBV4-1 and TRBJ1-4, with TRBD1 identical over 7 bases. After removal of 0 bases from V and 8 bases from J, the junction contained 9 bases not matched to a gene. The CDR3 length is 16 residues. Germline V gene data show CDR1 as MGHRA and CDR2 as YSYEKL. CDR3 protein: CASSQDRQGEEEKLFF. The DNA for the CDR3 is TGCGCCAGCAGCCAAGACCGACAGGGCGAAGAGGAAAAACTGTTTTTT.

Only one count was recorded for this clone. The V and J genes are TRBV10-3 and TRBJ1-3; maybe TRBD1 (6 bases). Per germline, CDR1 ENHRY and CDR2 SYGVKD. The CDR3 has 17 amino acids. The ends were cut back, 3 bases at V and 0 bases at J, with 15 bases in the middle. The CDR3: CAISEPGQPSSGNTIYF. CDR3 bases: TGTGCCATCAGTGAACCCGGACAGCCGAGCTCTGGAAACACCATATATTTT.

This chain joins TRBV5-8 and TRBJ1-1; D uncertain. V was trimmed by 2 bases and J by 11 bases, leaving 16 bases between them. CDR1 is SGHTS, CDR2 YDEGEE, per germline. The CDR3 consists of 13 residues. Here the CDR3 reads CASSLTGGLGAFF. In DNA, the CDR3 is TGTGCCAGCAGCTTAACGGGAGGGCTTGGGGCTTTCTTT.

This rearrangement joins TRBV7-2 to TRBJ2-7, with 7 bases lining up with TRBD2. V was clipped by 5 bases and J by 5 bases; unmatched bases: 3. Per germline, CDR1 SGHTA and CDR2 FQGNSA. CDR3 length: 12 amino acids. The CDR3 DNA sequence: TGTGCCAGCAGCAAAACTAGCGACGAGCAGTACTTC. It is translated as CASSKTSDEQYF.

J is TRBJ2-3 and V is TRBV24-1; D gene unclear. The V gene lost 7 bases and the J gene lost 2 bases, with 9 bases spanning the gap. Germline values: CDR1 KGHDR, CDR2 SFDVKD. This CDR3 spans 13 amino acids. The CDR3 DNA reads as TGTGCCACCAGAGGCGGCGCCACAGATACGCAGTATTTT. It is translated as CATRGGATDTQYF.

The J gene is TRBJ2-1, the V gene TRBV2, with a tentative D call TRBD1 (5 bases). Trimming cost V 4 bases and J 7 bases, with 17 bases left between them. CDR1 and CDR2 from the germline V gene are SNHLY and FYNNEI. CDR3 length: 15 residues. CDR3: CASSGGHQVWNEQFF. For the CDR3, the DNA is TGTGCCAGCAGTGGGGGCCACCAAGTGTGGAATGAGCAGTTCTTC.

The gene calls are TRBV9 and TRBJ2-2; possibly TRBD2 for D (6 bases). With 5 bases removed from V and 1 base from J, the gap between germline ends came to 18 bases. The CDR3 sequence is 17 residues long. Germline loops: CDR1 SGDLS, CDR2 YYNGEE. DNA of the CDR3: TGTGCCAGCAGTCCGGAGCCGGGACTTCTGAACACCGGGGAGCTGTTTTTT. Amino acids: CASSPEPGLLNTGELFF.

This chain links TRBV11-3 with TRBJ2-1, with TRBD2 identical over 8 bases. The CDR3 is 14 residues long. The V and J ends lost 1 base and 7 bases, in that order; junction bases with no gene match: 3. CDR1 and CDR2 from the germline V gene are SGHNT and YENEEA. CDR3 amino acids: CASSLAGGENEQFF. The CDR3 DNA sequence: TGTGCCAGCAGCTTAGCGGGAGGGGAAAATGAGCAGTTCTTC.

This rearrangement joins TRBV7-9 to TRBJ1-2; 8 bases agree with TRBD1. The germline gives CDR1 SEHNR, CDR2 FQNEAQ (reference sequence). This CDR3 contains 16 residues. Trimming removed 5 bases from V and 7 bases from J; junction bases left unmatched: 15. CDR3 amino acids: CASSPRPGQDLGGYTF. The DNA of the CDR3 is TGTGCCAGCAGCCCCAGACCGGGACAGGACTTGGGTGGCTACACCTTC.

The genes are TRBV19 and TRBJ1-5; tentatively, D is TRBD1 (6 bases). Germline CDR1 reads LNHDA; CDR2 reads SQIVND (reference sequence). The V end was cut by 6 bases, the J end by 4 bases, with 13 bases between. This CDR3 comprises 14 residues. CDR3: CASRLQGDNQPQHF. The CDR3 DNA sequence: TGTGCCAGTAGGCTACAGGGTGATAATCAGCCCCAGCATTTT.